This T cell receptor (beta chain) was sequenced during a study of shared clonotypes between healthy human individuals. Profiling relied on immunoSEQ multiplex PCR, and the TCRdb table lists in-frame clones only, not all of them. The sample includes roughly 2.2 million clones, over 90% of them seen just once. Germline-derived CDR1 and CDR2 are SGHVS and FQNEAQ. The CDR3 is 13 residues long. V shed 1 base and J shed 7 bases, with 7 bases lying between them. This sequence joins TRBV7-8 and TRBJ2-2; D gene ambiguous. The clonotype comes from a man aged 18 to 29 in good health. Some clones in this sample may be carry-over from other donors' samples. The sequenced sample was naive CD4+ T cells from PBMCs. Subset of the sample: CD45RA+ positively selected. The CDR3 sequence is CASSLGPFGELFF. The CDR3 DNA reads TGTGCCAGCAGCTTAGGTCCGTTCGGGGAGCTGTTTTTT.